Below, 23 T cell receptor beta chains from the same sample are listed, as sequenced in a study of cytomegalovirus exposure and HLA in healthy donors. PCR was performed using 60 Vbeta and 13 Jbeta primers. Measured with immunoSEQ multiplex PCR; TCRdb has only the in-frame clones, and not every one. The data hold under 200,000 clones, with roughly 75% observed a single time. The sequenced sample was PBMCs. Receptors originate from a man aged 35-49 years in good health and CMV-seronegative.

The chain couples TRBV7-9 to TRBJ1-1; weak D call: TRBD1 (6 bases). This CDR3 region has 13 residues. Per the germline V gene, CDR1 is SEHNR and CDR2 is FQNEAQ (reference sequence). Trimming left V 7 bases short and J 3 bases short, with 12 bases between. In DNA form, the CDR3 reads TGTGCCAGCATAGATGCAGGGGACACTGAAGCTTTCTTT. As protein: CASIDAGDTEAFF.

This clone was detected once. V gene TRBV5-1 combines with J gene TRBJ2-7, with D perhaps TRBD2 (7 bases). This CDR3 has 14 amino acids. The germline V gene encodes CDR1 SGHRS and CDR2 YFSETQ. V dropped 2 bases and J dropped 7 bases, with 16 bases sitting between them. CDR3 nucleotide sequence: TGCGCCAGCAGCTTTGCGGGAGAAACAGGGGAGCAGTACTTC. Its translation is CASSFAGETGEQYF.

The chain joins TRBV7-9 to TRBJ2-1, with 9 bases matching TRBD2. Trimming cost V 1 base and J 2 bases; bases outside gene matches: 3. This CDR3 region has 16 residues. Germline CDR1 SEHNR, CDR2 FQNEAQ (reference sequence). The CDR3 spells CASSLVASGTYNEQFF. CDR3 DNA: TGTGCCAGCAGCTTAGTGGCTAGCGGGACCTACAATGAGCAGTTCTTC.

The V and J genes are TRBV19 and TRBJ2-2, with D possibly being TRBD2 (5 bases). Trimming removed 5 bases at V and 4 bases at J, with 20 bases between. Germline CDR1 reads LNHDA; CDR2 reads SQIVND (reference sequence). The length of the CDR3 is 17 residues. The CDR3 loop is CASSDPKDSEFTGELFF. For the CDR3, the DNA is TGTGCCAGTAGTGACCCTAAGGACTCAGAATTCACCGGGGAGCTGTTTTTT.

The chain carries TRBV10-3 and TRBJ2-6; D may be TRBD2 (5 bases). Deletions cut 8 bases from V and 0 bases from J, with 8 bases between. Germline values: CDR1 ENHRY, CDR2 SYGVKD. This CDR3 is 14 amino acids long. CDR3 sequence: CAIRGNSGANVLTF. In nucleotides, the CDR3 is TGTGCCATCCGGGGTAACTCTGGGGCCAACGTCCTGACTTTC.

CDR3 protein: CASSPPGMTGGVTEAFF. For the CDR3, the DNA is TGTGCCAGCTCACCACCGGGGATGACAGGGGGCGTCACTGAAGCTTTCTTT. The J gene is TRBJ1-1, the V gene TRBV18, with 10 bases matching TRBD1. V dropped 0 bases and J dropped 4; count of bases not matched to a gene: 8. CDR1 and CDR2 (germline): KGHSH, LQKENI. The length of the CDR3 is 17 residues.

This clone is a singleton in its sample. V is TRBV9 and J is TRBJ2-1; 12 positions agree with TRBD2. Per the germline V gene, CDR1 is SGDLS and CDR2 is YYNGEE. V gave up 0 bases and J gave up 0 bases; unmatched junction bases: 10. This CDR3 region has 20 residues. The CDR3 here is CASSVVGIATSGSSYNEQFF. The CDR3 region has the DNA TGTGCCAGCAGCGTAGTAGGCATCGCGACTAGCGGGAGCTCCTACAATGAGCAGTTCTTC.

The CDR3 loop is CASSFRTSGYEQYF. In DNA, the CDR3 is TGTGCCAGCAGTTTTCGGACATCGGGCTACGAGCAGTACTTC. The chain combines TRBV27 with TRBJ2-7, with D possibly being TRBD1 (5 bases). The CDR3 consists of 14 residues. V gave up 3 bases and J gave up 3 bases, with 12 bases separating them. Germline lookup yields CDR1 MNHEY and CDR2 SMNVEV (reference sequence).

This clone appeared once. V is TRBV19 and J is TRBJ1-1, with D possibly being TRBD1 (6 bases). The germline V gene has CDR1 LNHDA and CDR2 SQIVND (reference sequence). This CDR3 comprises 13 residues. V dropped 10 bases and J dropped 4 bases, with 16 bases sitting between them. CDR3 region: CATNRDRGTEAFF. The CDR3 DNA follows: TGTGCCACCAACAGGGATAGAGGCACTGAAGCTTTCTTT.

The J gene is TRBJ2-1, the V gene TRBV11-2; 8 bases are a match to TRBD2. J lost 7 bases, V lost 5 bases, and 13 bases had no gene match. The CDR3 has 16 residues. Germline V gives CDR1 SGHAT, CDR2 FQNNGV. The DNA of the CDR3 is TGTGCCAGCAGCGCCTTGGTTGCGGGGGGTAATAATGAGCAGTTCTTC. Encoded protein: CASSALVAGGNNEQFF.

In DNA, the CDR3 is TGTGCCAGCAGTGGCCCTGACCGGGACACGGGAAACACCATATATTTT. Encoded protein: CASSGPDRDTGNTIYF. This chain connects TRBV6-6 to TRBJ1-3; a weak D match, TRBD1 (6 bases). The germline V gene has CDR1 MNHNY and CDR2 SVGAGI (reference sequence). CDR3 length equals 16 residues. V lost 5 bases to trimming and J lost 4 bases, with 18 bases between them.

J is TRBJ1-1 and V is TRBV4-3; possibly TRBD1 for D (5 bases). The germline V gene encodes CDR1 LGHNA and CDR2 YSLEER. The germline V and J ends were trimmed by 0 bases and 9 bases, with 17 bases remaining between them. The CDR3 spans 15 residues. DNA of the CDR3: TGCGCCAGCAGCCAAGATAGAGCGGGGACGAGGCAAGCTTTCTTT. Its protein product is CASSQDRAGTRQAFF.

This clone was picked up one time. The chain recombines TRBV2 with TRBJ1-2, with 8 bases fitting TRBD1. This CDR3 is 13 amino acids long. J was trimmed by 6 bases and V by 6 bases; bases with no gene match: 6. Germline V gives CDR1 SNHLY, CDR2 FYNNEI. The DNA for the CDR3 is TGTGCCAGCAGCCGACAGGGGATGGATGGCTACACCTTC. Its protein is CASSRQGMDGYTF.

The genes are TRBV27 and TRBJ1-2; D may be TRBD1 (6 bases). The CDR3 is made up of 14 amino acids. Deletions cut 5 bases from V and 7 bases from J, with 17 bases between. Germline-derived CDR1 and CDR2 are MNHEY and SMNVEV (reference sequence). CDR3 sequence reads: CASSATQGNFGYTF. CDR3 nucleotides: TGTGCCAGCAGTGCGACACAGGGTAATTTTGGCTACACCTTC.

The chain couples TRBV7-9 to TRBJ2-5; 7 bases align to TRBD1. With V trimmed by 1 base and J by 5 bases, 7 bases remained unmatched. CDR1 is SEHNR, CDR2 FQNEAQ, per germline (reference sequence). This CDR3 spans 15 amino acids. CDR3 coding DNA: TGTGCCAGCAGCTTAGAACCAGGGGGTAAGGAGACCCAGTACTTC. It specifies CASSLEPGGKETQYF.

The chain combines TRBV5-6 with TRBJ1-2; D call uncertain. This CDR3 region has 12 residues. Deletions cut 1 base from V and 4 bases from J, with 5 bases between. Germline V gene data show CDR1 as SGHDT and CDR2 as YYEEEE. DNA of the CDR3: TGTGCCAGCAGCTTGCCGAGCTATGGCTACACCTTC. Its protein is CASSLPSYGYTF.

This clone was observed a single time. The chain has TRBV5-4 and TRBJ2-3; the D gene is possibly TRBD2 (7 bases). Per the germline V gene, CDR1 is SGHNT and CDR2 is YYREEE (reference sequence). This CDR3 contains 14 residues. Between the trimmed V and J ends, which lost 4 bases and 4 bases, there was a span of 13 bases. Here the CDR3 DNA reads TGTGCCAGCAGCATAAGGGGGGGGGCAGATACGCAGTATTTT. Its protein is CASSIRGGADTQYF.

This CDR3 is CASSLAPLAGPTEAFF. As DNA, the CDR3 is TGTGCCAGCAGCTTAGCGCCCCTAGCCGGGCCCACTGAAGCTTTCTTT. The chain has TRBV7-2 and TRBJ1-1; D is unclear. The V end lost 0 bases, the J end lost 4 bases, and 15 bases lay between the germline ends. The CDR3 covers 16 residues. Germline CDR1 reads SGHTA; CDR2 reads FQGNSA.

The table lists this clone with a few counts. The chain links TRBV18 to TRBJ1-1; D is ambiguous. CDR3 size: 13 residues. Trimming pared 5 bases from V and 7 bases from J, leaving 14 bases between. Germline assignment: CDR1 KGHSH and CDR2 LQKENI. CDR3 coding DNA: TGTGCCAGCTCAGCAACACCCCGTGGTGAAGCTTTCTTT. Translating gives CASSATPRGEAFF.

In this sample, this clone turned up a few times. The chain joins TRBV30 to TRBJ2-2, with D possibly matching TRBD1 (6 bases). Trimming shortened V by 2 bases and J by 2 bases, and 15 bases separated the two germline ends. Germline V gene sequence: CDR1 GTSNPN, CDR2 SVGIG (reference sequence). The length of the CDR3 is 16 residues. The CDR3 DNA sequence: TGTGCCTGGAGTAAGGGGCAGGGGAGAAACACCGGGGAGCTGTTTTTT. Protein sequence: CAWSKGQGRNTGELFF.

The chain couples TRBV7-9 to TRBJ1-2; D unresolved. Trimming took off 5 bases at V and 8 bases at J, with 15 bases between the two ends. The CDR3 length is 13 residues. Germline CDR1 and CDR2: SEHNR and FQNEAQ (reference sequence). In DNA form, the CDR3 reads TGTGCCAGCAGCCCAGTTAGCGGAAGGGGCTACACCTTC. This gives the protein CASSPVSGRGYTF.

The genes are TRBV19 and TRBJ2-3, with 9 bases that match TRBD2. The trim removed 4 bases at V and 4 bases at J, leaving 6 bases unmatched. Germline lookup yields CDR1 LNHDA and CDR2 SQIVND (reference sequence). The CDR3 covers 15 residues. This CDR3 is CASSTGTSFADTQYF. The CDR3 bases are TGTGCCAGTAGTACGGGGACTAGCTTTGCAGATACGCAGTATTTT.

The V gene is TRBV4-3, the J gene TRBJ2-1, with a weak D call TRBD1 (6 bases). V lost 4 bases, J lost 6 bases, and 16 bases lay in between. Germline-derived CDR1 and CDR2 are LGHNA and YSLEER. CDR3 size: 15 residues. The CDR3 is CASSLDRPIGNEQFF. The CDR3 DNA sequence: TGCGCCAGCAGCCTCGACAGGCCCATAGGCAATGAGCAGTTCTTC.